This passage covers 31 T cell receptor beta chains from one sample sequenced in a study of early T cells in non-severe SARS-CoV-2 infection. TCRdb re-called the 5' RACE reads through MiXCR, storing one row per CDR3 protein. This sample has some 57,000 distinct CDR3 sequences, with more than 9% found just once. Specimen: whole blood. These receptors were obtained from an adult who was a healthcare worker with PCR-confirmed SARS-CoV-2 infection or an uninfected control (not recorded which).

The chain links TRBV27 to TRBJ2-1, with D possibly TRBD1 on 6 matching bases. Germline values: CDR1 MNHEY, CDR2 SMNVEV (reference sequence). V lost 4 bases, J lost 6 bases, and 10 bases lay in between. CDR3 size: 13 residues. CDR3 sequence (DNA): TGTGCCAGCAGTTGGCAGGGGCGCAATGAGCAGTTCTTC. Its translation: CASSWQGRNEQFF.

CDR3 amino acids: CASSFGLAGGYEQYF. CDR3 bases: TGTGCCAGCAGTTTTGGGCTAGCGGGAGGGTACGAGCAGTACTTC. J is TRBJ2-7 and V is TRBV12-3 or TRBV12-4; 12 nucleotides agree with TRBD2. The junction had 4 bases not matched to a gene; V was cut back by 3 bases and J by 4 bases. The CDR3 is made up of 15 amino acids.

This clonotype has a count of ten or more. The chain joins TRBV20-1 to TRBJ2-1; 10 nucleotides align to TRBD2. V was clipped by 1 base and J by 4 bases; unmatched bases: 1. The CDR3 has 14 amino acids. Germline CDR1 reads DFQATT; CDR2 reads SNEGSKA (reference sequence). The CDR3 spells CSARVAGGYNEQFF. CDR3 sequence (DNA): TGCAGTGCTAGAGTAGCGGGGGGATACAATGAGCAGTTCTTC.

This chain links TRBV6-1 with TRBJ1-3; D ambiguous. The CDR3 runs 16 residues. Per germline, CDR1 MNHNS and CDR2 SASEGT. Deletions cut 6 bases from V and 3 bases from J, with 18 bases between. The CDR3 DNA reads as TGTGCCAGCAGCCTGGGCCCCCTTGCGAGTGGAAACACCATATATTTT. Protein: CASSLGPLASGNTIYF.

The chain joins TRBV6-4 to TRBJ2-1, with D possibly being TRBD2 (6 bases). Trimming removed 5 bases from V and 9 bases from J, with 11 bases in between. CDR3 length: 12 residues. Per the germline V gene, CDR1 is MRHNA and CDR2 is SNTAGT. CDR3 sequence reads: CASSSRLGEQFF. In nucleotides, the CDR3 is TGTGCCAGCAGTTCTAGACTAGGTGAGCAGTTCTTC.

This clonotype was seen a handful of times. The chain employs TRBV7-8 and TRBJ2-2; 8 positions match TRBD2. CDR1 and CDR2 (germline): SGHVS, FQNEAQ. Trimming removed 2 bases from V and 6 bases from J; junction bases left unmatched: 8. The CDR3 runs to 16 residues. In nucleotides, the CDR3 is TGTGCCAGCAGCTTACGACCAGCCGGGGGGGCCGGGGAGCTGTTTTTT. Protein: CASSLRPAGGAGELFF.

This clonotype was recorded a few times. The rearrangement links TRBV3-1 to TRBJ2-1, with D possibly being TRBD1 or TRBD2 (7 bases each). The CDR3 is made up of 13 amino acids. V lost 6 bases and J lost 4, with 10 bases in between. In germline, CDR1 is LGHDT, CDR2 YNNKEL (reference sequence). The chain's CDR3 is CASRAGQYNEQFF. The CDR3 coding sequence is TGTGCCAGCAGAGCGGGACAGTACAATGAGCAGTTCTTC.

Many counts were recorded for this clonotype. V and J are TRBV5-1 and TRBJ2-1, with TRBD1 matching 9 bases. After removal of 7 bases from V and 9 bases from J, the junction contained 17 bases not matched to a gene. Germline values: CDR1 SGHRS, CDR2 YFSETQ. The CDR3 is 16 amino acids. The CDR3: CASSPQAGQGGAEQFF. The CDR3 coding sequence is TGCGCCAGCTCCCCCCAGGCGGGACAGGGTGGTGCTGAGCAGTTCTTC.

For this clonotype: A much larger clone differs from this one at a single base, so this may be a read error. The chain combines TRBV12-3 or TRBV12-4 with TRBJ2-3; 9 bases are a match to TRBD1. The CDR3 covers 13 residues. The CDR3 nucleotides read TGTGCCAGCAGAGGACAGGGGACAGGTACGCAGTATTTT. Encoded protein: CASRGQGTGTQYF.

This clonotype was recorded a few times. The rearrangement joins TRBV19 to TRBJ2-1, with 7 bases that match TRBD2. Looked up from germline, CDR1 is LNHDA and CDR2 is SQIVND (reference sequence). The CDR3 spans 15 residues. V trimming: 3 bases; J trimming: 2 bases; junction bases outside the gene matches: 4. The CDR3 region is CASSIRAGAYNEQFF. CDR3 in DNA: TGTGCCAGTAGTATTAGGGCGGGGGCCTACAATGAGCAGTTCTTC.

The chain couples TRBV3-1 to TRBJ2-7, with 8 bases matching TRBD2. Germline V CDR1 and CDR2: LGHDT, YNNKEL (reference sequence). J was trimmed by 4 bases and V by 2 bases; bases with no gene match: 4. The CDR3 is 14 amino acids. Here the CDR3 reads CASSQQREQYEQYF. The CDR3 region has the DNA TGTGCCAGCAGCCAACAGCGGGAGCAATACGAGCAGTACTTC.

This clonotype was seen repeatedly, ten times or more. CDR3 sequence (DNA): TGTGCCACGAGTCCTGAGGCGGGAGGCCCCGGGGAGCTGTTTTTT. Its protein product is CATSPEAGGPGELFF. The J gene is TRBJ2-2, the V gene TRBV24-1; the match to TRBD2 covers 8 bases. The CDR3 length is 15 residues. V shed 10 bases, J shed 6 bases, and the junction held 12 bases outside the gene matches. CDR1 is KGHDR and CDR2 is SFDVKD in the germline V gene.

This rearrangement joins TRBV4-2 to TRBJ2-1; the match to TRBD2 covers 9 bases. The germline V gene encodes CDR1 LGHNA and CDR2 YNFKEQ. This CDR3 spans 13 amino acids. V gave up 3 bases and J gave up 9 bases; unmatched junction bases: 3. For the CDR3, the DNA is TGTGCCAGCAGCCAGGGGACTAGCACTGAGCAGTTCTTC. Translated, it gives CASSQGTSTEQFF.

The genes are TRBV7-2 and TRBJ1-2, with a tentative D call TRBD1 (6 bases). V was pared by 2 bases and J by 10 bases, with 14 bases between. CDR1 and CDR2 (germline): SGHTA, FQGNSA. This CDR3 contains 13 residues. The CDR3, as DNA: TGTGCCAGCAGCTTAACCTGGGACACGGACTACACCTTC. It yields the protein CASSLTWDTDYTF.

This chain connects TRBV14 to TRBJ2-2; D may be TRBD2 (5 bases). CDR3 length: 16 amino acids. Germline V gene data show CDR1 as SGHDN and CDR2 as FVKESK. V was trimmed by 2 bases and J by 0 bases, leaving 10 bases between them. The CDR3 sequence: CASSQRRDANTGELFF. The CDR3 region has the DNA TGTGCCAGCAGCCAACGTCGGGATGCGAACACCGGGGAGCTGTTTTTT. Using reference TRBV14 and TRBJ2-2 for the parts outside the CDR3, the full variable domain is EAGVTQFPSHSVIEKGQTVTLRCDPISGHDNLYWYRRVMGKEIKFLLHFVKESKQDESGMPNNRFLAERTGGTYSTLKVQPAELEDSGVYFCASSQRRDANTGELFFGEGSRLTVL.

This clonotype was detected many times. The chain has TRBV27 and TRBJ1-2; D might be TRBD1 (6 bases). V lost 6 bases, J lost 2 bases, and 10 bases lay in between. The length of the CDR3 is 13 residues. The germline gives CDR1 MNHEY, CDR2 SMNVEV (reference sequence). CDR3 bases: TGTGCCAGCAGGTTTACAGGGAACTATGGCTACACCTTC. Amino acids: CASRFTGNYGYTF.

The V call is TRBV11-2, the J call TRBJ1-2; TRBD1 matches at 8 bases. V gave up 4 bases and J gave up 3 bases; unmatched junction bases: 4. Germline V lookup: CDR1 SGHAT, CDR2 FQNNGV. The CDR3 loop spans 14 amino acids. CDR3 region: CASSSGQGDYGYTF. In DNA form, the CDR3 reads TGTGCCAGCAGCTCCGGACAGGGAGACTATGGCTACACCTTC.

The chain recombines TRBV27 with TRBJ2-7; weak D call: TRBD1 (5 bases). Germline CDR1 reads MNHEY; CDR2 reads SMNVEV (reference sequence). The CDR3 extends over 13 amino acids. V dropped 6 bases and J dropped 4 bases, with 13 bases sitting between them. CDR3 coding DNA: TGTGCCAGCAGCCCCCAGGGTCTGTACGAGCAGTACTTC. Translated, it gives CASSPQGLYEQYF.

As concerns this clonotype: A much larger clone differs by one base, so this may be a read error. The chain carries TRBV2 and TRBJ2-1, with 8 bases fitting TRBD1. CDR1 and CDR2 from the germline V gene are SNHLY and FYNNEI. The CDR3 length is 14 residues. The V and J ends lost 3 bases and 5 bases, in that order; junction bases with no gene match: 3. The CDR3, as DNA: TGTGCCAGCAGTGAGACAGGGGCGGACAATGAGCAGTTCTTC. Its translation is CASSETGADNEQFF.

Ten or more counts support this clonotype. The CDR3 sequence: CSARDAGIGNTQYF. CDR3 nucleotide sequence: TGCAGTGCTAGAGATGCCGGTATCGGGAATACGCAGTATTTT. V is TRBV20-1 and J is TRBJ2-3; maybe TRBD2 (5 bases). The germline V gene has CDR1 DFQATT and CDR2 SNEGSKA (reference sequence). Trimming took 0 bases from V and 7 from J, leaving 14 bases between them. This CDR3 contains 14 residues.

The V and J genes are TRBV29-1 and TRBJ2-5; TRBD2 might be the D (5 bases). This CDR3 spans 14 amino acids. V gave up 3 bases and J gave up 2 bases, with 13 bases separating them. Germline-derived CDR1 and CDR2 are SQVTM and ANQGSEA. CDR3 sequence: CSVDELGRQETQYF. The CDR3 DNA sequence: TGCAGCGTTGACGAGCTAGGGAGACAAGAGACCCAGTACTTC.

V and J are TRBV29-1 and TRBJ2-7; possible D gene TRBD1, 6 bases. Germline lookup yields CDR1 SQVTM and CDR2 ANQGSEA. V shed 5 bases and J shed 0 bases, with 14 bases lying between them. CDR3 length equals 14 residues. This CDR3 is CSVIGRGVSYEQYF. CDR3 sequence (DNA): TGCAGCGTTATCGGCAGGGGCGTCTCCTACGAGCAGTACTTC.

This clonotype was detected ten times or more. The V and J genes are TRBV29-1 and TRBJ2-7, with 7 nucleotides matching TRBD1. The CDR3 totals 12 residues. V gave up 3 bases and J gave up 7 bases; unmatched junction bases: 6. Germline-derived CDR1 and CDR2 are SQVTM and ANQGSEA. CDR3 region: CSVDAGGREQYF. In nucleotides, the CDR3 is TGCAGCGTTGACGCAGGGGGTAGAGAGCAGTACTTC.

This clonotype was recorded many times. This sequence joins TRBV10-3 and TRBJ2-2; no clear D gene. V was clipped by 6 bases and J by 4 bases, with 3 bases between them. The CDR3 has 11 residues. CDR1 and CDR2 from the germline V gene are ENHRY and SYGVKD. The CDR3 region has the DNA TGTGCCATCAGCCGCACCGGGGAGCTGTTTTTT. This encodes CAISRTGELFF.

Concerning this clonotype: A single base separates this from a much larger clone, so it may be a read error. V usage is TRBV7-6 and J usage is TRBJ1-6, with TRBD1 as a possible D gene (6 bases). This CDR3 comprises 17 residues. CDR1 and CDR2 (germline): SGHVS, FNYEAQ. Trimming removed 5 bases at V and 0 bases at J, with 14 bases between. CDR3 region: CASSPQGSRSYNSPLHF. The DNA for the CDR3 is TGTGCCAGCAGCCCACAGGGCTCGCGCTCCTATAATTCACCCCTCCACTTT.

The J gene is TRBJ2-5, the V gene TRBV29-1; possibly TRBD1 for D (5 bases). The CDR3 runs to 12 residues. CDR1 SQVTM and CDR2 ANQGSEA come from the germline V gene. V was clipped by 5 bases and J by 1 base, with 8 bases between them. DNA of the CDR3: TGCAGCGTTCTGACAGTCCAAGAGACCCAGTACTTC. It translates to CSVLTVQETQYF.

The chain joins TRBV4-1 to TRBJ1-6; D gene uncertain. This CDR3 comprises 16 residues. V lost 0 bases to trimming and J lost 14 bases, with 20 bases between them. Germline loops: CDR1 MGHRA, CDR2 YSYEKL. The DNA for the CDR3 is TGCGCCAGCAGCCAAGATAAATATCAGGATCCGGCTTCCCTCCACTTT. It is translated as CASSQDKYQDPASLHF.

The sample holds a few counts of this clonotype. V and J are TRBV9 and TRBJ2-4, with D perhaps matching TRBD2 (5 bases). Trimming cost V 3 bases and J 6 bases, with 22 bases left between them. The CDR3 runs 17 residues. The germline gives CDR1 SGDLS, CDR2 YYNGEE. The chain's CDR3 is CASSEHPGNFDPNIQYF. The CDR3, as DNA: TGTGCCAGCAGCGAACATCCCGGGAATTTCGACCCAAACATTCAGTACTTC.

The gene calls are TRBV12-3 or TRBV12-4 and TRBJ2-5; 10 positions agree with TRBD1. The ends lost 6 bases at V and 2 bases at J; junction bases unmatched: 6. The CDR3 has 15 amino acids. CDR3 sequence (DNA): TGTGCCAGCAGCCCGCCGGGACAGGGGCAAGAGACCCAGTACTTC. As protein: CASSPPGQGQETQYF.

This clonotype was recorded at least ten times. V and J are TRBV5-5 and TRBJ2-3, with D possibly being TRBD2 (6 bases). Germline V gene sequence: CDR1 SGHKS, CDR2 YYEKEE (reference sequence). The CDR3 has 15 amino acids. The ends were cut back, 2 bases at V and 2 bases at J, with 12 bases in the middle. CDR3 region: CASSLRTKPTDTQYF. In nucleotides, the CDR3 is TGTGCCAGCAGCTTACGGACTAAACCCACAGATACGCAGTATTTT.

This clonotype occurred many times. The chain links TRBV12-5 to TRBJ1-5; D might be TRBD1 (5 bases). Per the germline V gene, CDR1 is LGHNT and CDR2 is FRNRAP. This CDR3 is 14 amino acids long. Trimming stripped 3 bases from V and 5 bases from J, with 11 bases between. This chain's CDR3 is CASGFFREDQPQHF. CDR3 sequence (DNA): TGTGCTAGTGGTTTTTTCAGGGAGGATCAGCCCCAGCATTTT.